The 5 T cell receptor beta chains listed next were all sequenced from one sample in a study of cytomegalovirus exposure and HLA in healthy donors. PCR employed 60 Vbeta and 13 Jbeta primers. The repertoire was sequenced with immunoSEQ multiplex PCR; TCRdb's copy has only in-frame clones and lacks some. Its table lists tens of thousands of clones. The source material was PBMCs. Receptor source: a man between 45 and 60 years old in good health and CMV-seropositive.

The rearrangement joins TRBV18 to TRBJ1-6; TRBD1 matches 10 bases. CDR1 is KGHSH, CDR2 LQKENI, per germline. This CDR3 is built from 17 residues. Germline trimming cut 0 bases from V and 6 bases from J; bases unmatched to any gene: 5. The CDR3 bases are TGTGCCAGCTCACCACCGAATGGACAGGGGGGTAATTCACCCCTCCACTTT. This gives the protein CASSPPNGQGGNSPLHF.

The chain is built from TRBV1 and TRBJ2-3; the table's D call, TRBD2, was not checked against the DNA. TRBV1 is termed a pseudogene. The CDR3 has 16 residues. CDR3 in DNA: TGCACCAGCACGACAACATTAGCGGGATCTGGAGATACGCAGTATTTT. It specifies CTSTTTLAGSGDTQYF.

In DNA, the CDR3 is TGTGCCAGCAGCTTGCTTCTAGCGGGAGCCAGGAATGAGCAGTTCTTC. As protein: CASSLLLAGARNEQFF. V and J are TRBV7-6 and TRBJ2-1; 10 nucleotides match TRBD2. From germline, CDR1 is SGHVS and CDR2 FNYEAQ. Trimming at V came to 3 bases and at J to 7 bases, leaving 9 bases not matched to a gene. This CDR3 comprises 16 residues.

V and J are TRBV30 and TRBJ1-2; the match to TRBD1 covers 7 bases. Germline trimming cut 5 bases from V and 2 bases from J; bases unmatched to any gene: 2. Looked up from germline, CDR1 is GTSNPN and CDR2 is SVGIG (reference sequence). This CDR3 is built from 12 residues. The CDR3 region has the DNA TGTGCCTGGGTCAGGGGGAACTATGGCTACACCTTC. It encodes CAWVRGNYGYTF.

The rearrangement joins TRBV5-1 to TRBJ2-5; D may be TRBD2 (6 bases). Looked up from germline, CDR1 is SGHRS and CDR2 is YFSETQ. The CDR3 spans 15 residues. Trimming took 0 bases from V and 2 from J, leaving 11 bases between them. The CDR3, as DNA: TGCGCCAGCAGCTTGGGAGGCGGGGCTCAAGAGACCCAGTACTTC. It yields the protein CASSLGGGAQETQYF.